Shown below are 18 T cell receptor beta chains from a single sample sequenced in a study of breast tumors, draining lymph nodes, adjacent tissues. TCRdb fed the multiplex PCR reads into MiXCR, producing one record per CDR3 protein. This sample carries approximately 130,000 distinct CDR3 sequences, approximately 21% of them seen once, and the ten largest clones take over 2%. Breast cancer patients provided tissue from their axillary draining lymph nodes. Source material: axillary lymph node tissue. These receptors were obtained from a female donor with breast cancer. Some clones in this sample may be carry-over from other donors' samples.

This clonotype was picked up many times. The rearrangement links TRBV9 to TRBJ1-2; D unresolved. The V end lost 0 bases, the J end lost 9 bases, and 12 bases lay between the germline ends. CDR3 size: 13 residues. The germline V gene has CDR1 SGDLS and CDR2 YYNGEE. The CDR3 region has the DNA TGTGCCAGCAGCGTAGGGGGAGTAGCGCGCTACACCTTC. Its protein product is CASSVGGVARYTF.

Comments on this clonotype: A much larger clone lies one base from this, so it may be a read error. The rearrangement joins TRBV20-1 to TRBJ2-2; 10 bases are a match to TRBD1. The CDR3 sequence is 14 residues long. The V segment lost 6 bases and the J segment 4 bases; nucleotides outside the gene matches: 5. Germline V lookup: CDR1 DFQATT, CDR2 SNEGSKA (reference sequence). For the CDR3, the DNA is TGCAGTGCCATGGGACAGGGGAGCACCGGGGAGCTGTTTTTT. As protein: CSAMGQGSTGELFF.

This clonotype was seen many times. The genes are TRBV7-2 and TRBJ2-1; 8 bases align to TRBD1. CDR3 length: 16 residues. V lost 1 base to trimming and J lost 10 bases; unmatched junction nucleotides: 12. Germline V gives CDR1 SGHTA, CDR2 FQGNSA. The chain's CDR3 is CASSLVGQGARVEQFF. In nucleotides, the CDR3 is TGTGCCAGCAGCTTAGTGGGCCAGGGGGCGCGCGTCGAGCAGTTCTTC.

This clonotype was found many times. The chain has TRBV6-5 and TRBJ2-1; a weak D match, TRBD2 (5 bases). Between the trimmed V and J ends, which lost 8 bases and 5 bases, there was a span of 13 bases. The length of the CDR3 is 13 residues. Germline CDR1 MNHEY, CDR2 SVGAGI. CDR3: CASQWAGNNEQFF. Here the CDR3 DNA reads TGTGCCAGCCAATGGGCCGGGAACAATGAGCAGTTCTTC.

This clonotype showed up many times. V is TRBV7-3 and J is TRBJ2-7, with D hard to call. This CDR3 region has 13 residues. Trimming removed 5 bases from V and 3 bases from J, with 11 bases in between. Per germline, CDR1 SGHTA and CDR2 FQGTGA. CDR3 in amino acids: CASSQGSGYEQYF. The CDR3 DNA follows: TGTGCCAGCAGCCAAGGGTCCGGCTACGAGCAGTACTTC.

The chain combines TRBV4-1 with TRBJ2-3; D gene unclear. CDR3 length: 12 residues. Per the germline V gene, CDR1 is MGHRA and CDR2 is YSYEKL. The V gene lost 0 bases and the J gene lost 7 bases, with 5 bases spanning the gap. The CDR3 spells CASSQEGNTQYF. In nucleotides, the CDR3 is TGCGCCAGCAGCCAAGAGGGGAATACGCAGTATTTT.

Concerning this clonotype itself: A single base separates this from a much larger clone, so it may be a read error. The gene calls are TRBV6-6 and TRBJ2-3, with 10 nucleotides matching TRBD1. Per the germline V gene, CDR1 is MNHNY and CDR2 is SVGAGI (reference sequence). This CDR3 region has 13 residues. CDR3 loop: CATRDRGTDAQYF. CDR3 nucleotide sequence: TGTGCCACCCGGGACAGGGGCACAGATGCGCAGTATTTT.

This clonotype was observed many times. The J gene is TRBJ2-2, the V gene TRBV7-2; D is possibly TRBD2 (7 bases). This CDR3 is 15 amino acids long. V was cut by 7 bases and J by 4 bases, with 16 bases left in between. Germline V gene lookup returns CDR1 SGHTA and CDR2 FQGNSA. CDR3 amino acids: CASTQGGDGTGELFF. CDR3 coding DNA: TGTGCCAGCACTCAAGGGGGGGACGGCACCGGGGAGCTGTTTTTT.

This clonotype was counted at least ten times. The chain employs TRBV7-2 and TRBJ2-1, with TRBD2 identical over 7 bases. Germline assignment: CDR1 SGHTA and CDR2 FQGNSA. The CDR3 length is 15 residues. The junction had 4 bases not matched to a gene; V was cut back by 1 base and J by 4 bases. The chain's CDR3 is CASSLGSGEYNEQFF. The CDR3 DNA is TGTGCCAGCAGCTTAGGGAGCGGGGAGTACAATGAGCAGTTCTTC.

This clonotype has a count of ten or more. The CDR3 DNA is TGTGCCAGCAGCCAAATTGGACAGGAAAACACAGATACGCAGTATTTT. It yields the protein CASSQIGQENTDTQYF. This chain joins TRBV11-2 and TRBJ2-3, with 7 nucleotides matching TRBD1. The CDR3 length is 16 residues. V trimming: 5 bases; J trimming: 2 bases; junction bases outside the gene matches: 10. Germline CDR1 is SGHAT and CDR2 is FQNNGV.

With respect to this clonotype: Just one base apart from a much larger clone, this may be a read error. The rearrangement links TRBV5-5 to TRBJ1-2; D is perhaps TRBD1 (6 bases). The CDR3 runs to 15 residues. Looked up from germline, CDR1 is SGHKS and CDR2 is YYEKEE (reference sequence). The V end was cut by 3 bases, the J end by 4 bases, with 16 bases between. In DNA, the CDR3 is TGTGCCAGCAGCTGGGCCCGGGGGCCCGTCTATGGCTACACCTTC. Its translation: CASSWARGPVYGYTF.

CDR3 sequence (DNA): TGTGCCACTAACATCGGGGGCAATAGCAATCAGCCCCAGCATTTT. It specifies CATNIGGNSNQPQHF. The chain combines TRBV19 with TRBJ1-5; possible D gene TRBD1, 6 bases. Germline V CDR1 and CDR2: LNHDA, SQIVND (reference sequence). The CDR3 length is 15 residues. Trimming pared 10 bases from V and 0 bases from J, leaving 16 bases between.

Ten or more counts support this clonotype. The chain links TRBV29-1 to TRBJ1-2, with a tentative D call TRBD1 (6 bases). The CDR3 runs 12 residues. V lost 5 bases to trimming and J lost 5 bases, with 12 bases between them. CDR1 and CDR2 from the germline V gene are SQVTM and ANQGSEA. The CDR3 DNA reads TGCAGCGTTCCCCGGGGGGCATATGGCTACACCTTC. Its translation: CSVPRGAYGYTF.

This clonotype showed up many times. Here the CDR3 reads CASSLAVTYNEQFF. The CDR3 DNA reads as TGTGCCAGCAGCCTCGCGGTTACCTACAATGAGCAGTTCTTC. V usage is TRBV7-2 and J usage is TRBJ2-1; no clear D gene. Germline lookup yields CDR1 SGHTA and CDR2 FQGNSA. CDR3 size: 14 residues. V lost 5 bases and J 2 bases, leaving 10 bases between the germline ends. Combining the CDR3 with reference TRBV7-2 and TRBJ2-1 gives the whole variable domain GAGVSQSPSNKVTEKGKDVELRCDPISGHTALYWYRQSLGQGLEFLIYFQGNSAPDKSGLPSDRFSAERTGGSVSTLTIQRTQQEDSAVYLCASSLAVTYNEQFFGPGTRLTVL.

This clonotype has at least ten counts. The chain carries TRBV28 and TRBJ1-6, with D tentatively TRBD1 (5 bases). Germline V gene sequence: CDR1 MDHEN, CDR2 SYDVKM. The CDR3 runs to 13 residues. Between the trimmed V and J ends, which lost 10 bases and 8 bases, there was a span of 15 bases. The CDR3 bases are TGTGCCACCGCTCGGGGGTGGGATTCACCCCTCCACTTT. It specifies CATARGWDSPLHF. Together with reference TRBV28 and TRBJ1-6, the CDR3 gives the full variable domain: DVKVTQSSRYLVKRTGEKVFLECVQDMDHENMFWYRQDPGLGLRLIYFSYDVKMKEKGDIPEGYSVSREKKERFSLILESASTNQTSMYLCATARGWDSPLHFGNGTRLTVT.

This clonotype has a count of ten or more. The chain combines TRBV11-2 with TRBJ2-5; no clear D. V dropped 0 bases and J dropped 0 bases, with 11 bases sitting between them. The CDR3 is 16 amino acids. Germline CDR1 and CDR2: SGHAT and FQNNGV. This chain's CDR3 is CASSLEGTAYQETQYF. Here the CDR3 DNA reads TGTGCCAGCAGCTTAGAGGGAACAGCGTACCAAGAGACCCAGTACTTC.

In this sample, this clonotype turned up many times. This chain joins TRBV5-1 and TRBJ2-5; 12 bases are shared with TRBD2. Looked up from germline, CDR1 is SGHRS and CDR2 is YFSETQ. The CDR3 runs 18 residues. V was clipped by 4 bases and J by 3 bases; unmatched bases: 13. CDR3 loop: CASSTGLAGPLLEETQYF. CDR3 in DNA: TGCGCCAGCAGCACCGGACTAGCGGGACCACTTCTAGAAGAGACCCAGTACTTC.

The V gene is TRBV28, the J gene TRBJ1-3; maybe TRBD1 (5 bases). V was clipped by 6 bases and J by 0 bases, with 6 bases between them. Germline V gene sequence: CDR1 MDHEN, CDR2 SYDVKM. This CDR3 contains 13 residues. CDR3 loop: CASRGTSGNTIYF. CDR3 DNA sequence: TGTGCCAGCAGGGGGACCTCTGGAAACACCATATATTTT.